This T cell receptor beta chain originates from a study of beta chain features in type 1 diabetes (dated by TCRdb to 2016 to 2018). In terms of the full investigation: Mean age, gender distribution, total cell number and subset yield did not differ between patients and healthy donors. A total of 85 million to 110 million sorted cells were examined across all samples, and RNA yield correlated strongly with the number of cells per subset. In the study, TCRB repertoires of sorted circulating CD4+ T cell subsets from recently diagnosed type 1 diabetes patients were compared with those of matched healthy donors. Naive and central memory subsets were obtained from all 30 or so donors, but regulatory and stem cell-like memory subsets were isolated from only 8 patients and roughly 8 healthy donors. The investigation overall reported the following: HLA sub-analyses involved small numbers of individuals, so any influence of HLA type on TCRB rearrangement remained unresolved. PCR might favor shorter templates, but patient and control samples were amplified and corrected together, so any skew would affect both groups equally. Type 1 diabetes patients showed a moderate but significant shortening of TCRB CDR3 length in all four CD4+ subsets. Patients with type 1 diabetes made fewer insertions and deleted more nucleotides at VDJ recombination sites, implying thymic rearrangement abnormalities. Naive, central memory and regulatory TCRB repertoires appeared more similar among patients than among healthy donors. Sequencing cDNA rather than genomic DNA could over-represent highly expressing activated cells, although activation and CD3 levels did not differ between groups.

A single peripheral blood draw of around 120 mL on average was collected from each donor into heparinised tubes. Using a panel that included CD45RO, CCR7, CD25, CD127, CD95 and CD27, naive, central memory, regulatory and stem cell-like memory CD4+ T cells were sorted on a BD FACSAria II. Every sorted population had a purity above 95%. PBMCs were isolated right away by Lymphoprep density gradient centrifugation and were stained directly, without culture. So that batch effects would be minimized, each experiment stained and sorted samples in pairs, pairing one healthy donor with one patient. V is cut by 4 bases and J by 0 bases, and the space between the germline ends is 13 bases. Inclusive of the bounding cysteine and phenylalanine, the CDR3 is 15 residues long. CDR3 DNA is the only sequence kept; it has 45 bases, read in frame from the first base. According to the germline V gene, CDR1 reads SGHRS and CDR2 reads YFSETQ.

Remarks on this clone: Its antigen is currently not known. The sample holds no much larger clone one base away, and base qualities are not on file.

The entire isolated RNA was reverse transcribed using the High Capacity cDNA Reverse Transcription Kit, and thus expressed TCRB transcripts were sequenced. Deep immunoSEQ sequencing was applied to naive, central memory and regulatory T cell samples, giving an average of about 3.7 million total reads per sample. Sorted cells were lysed in RLT buffer, and RNA was extracted using DNase-treated RNeasy Micro or Mini kits according to cell number. To prevent cross-contamination, every cell subset was processed on its own, while patient and healthy donor samples were processed together. The immunoSEQ multiplex PCR was used to amplify TCRB sequences from cDNA, yielding 87-bp fragments that span the CDR3 region. Sequencing of the amplicons was done on the Illumina HiSeq platform. The authors' pipeline ran thus. PCR bias was corrected computationally using synthetic template baselines, and reads within Hamming distance 2 were collapsed, with unmergeable singletons discarded. Reads were aligned against IMGT so that V, D and J genes, CDR3 length and insertions or deletions at six rearrangement sites could be assigned. Clonotype counts were normalized to sorted cell number within each subset before computing true diversity and Gini coefficients with the tcR R package. The overlap coefficient, calculated on TCRB nucleotide sequences, was used to quantify repertoire sharing. As a proxy for the pre-selection repertoire, out-of-frame TCRB sequences from naive cells were analyzed. TCRdb stores this immuneACCESS table with in-frame sequences only. Part of the clones is absent; in the studies checked, under half of the shortfall reflects unresolved V genes, and no reason is known for the rest. V and J calls and clone size are as listed in that table; D and trimming were resolved from the DNA. This sample is represented by approximately 380,000 clones; roughly 15% of them were singletons. The biggest ten clones account for roughly 0.019% of the sample.

The sequence came from a woman aged 18-30 years in good health. The chain uses TRBV5-1 and TRBJ2-5, and perhaps TRBD2 as D gene, on 6 matching bases. The sample consisted of naive CD4+ T cells from blood. The label giving this sample's cell subset or site can be read as: true naive CD4+ T cells. The nucleotide sequence reads as follows: TGCGCCAGCAGCCAGAGTCTAGCGCACCAAGAGACCCAGTACTTC. It translates as CASSQSLAHQETQYF.